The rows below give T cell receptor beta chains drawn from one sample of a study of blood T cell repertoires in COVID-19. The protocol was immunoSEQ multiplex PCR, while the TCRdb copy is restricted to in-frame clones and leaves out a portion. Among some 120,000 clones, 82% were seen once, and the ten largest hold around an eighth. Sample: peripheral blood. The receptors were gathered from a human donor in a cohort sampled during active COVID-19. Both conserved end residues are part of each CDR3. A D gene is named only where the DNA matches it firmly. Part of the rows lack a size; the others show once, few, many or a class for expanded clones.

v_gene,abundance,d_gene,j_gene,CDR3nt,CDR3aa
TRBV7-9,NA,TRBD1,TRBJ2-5,TGTGCCAGCAGCTTAGCGGACAGGATTACTCAAGAGACCCAGTACTTC,CASSLADRITQETQYF
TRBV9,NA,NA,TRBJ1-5,TGTGCCAGCAGCGTAGGAGGGCCGAATCAGCCCCAGCATTTT,CASSVGGPNQPQHF
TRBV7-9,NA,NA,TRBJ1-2,TGTGCCAGCGAACGAGGAGGGTCGGGAGTTTATGGCTACACCTTC,CASERGGSGVYGYTF
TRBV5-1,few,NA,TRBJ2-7,TGCGCCAGCAGCTTGGAACAGGGACCGTACTACGAGCAGTACTTC,CASSLEQGPYYEQYF
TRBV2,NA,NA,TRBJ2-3,TGTGCCAGCAGTGAAGAGGCAGGGTCTAGCACAGATACGCAGTATTTT,CASSEEAGSSTDTQYF
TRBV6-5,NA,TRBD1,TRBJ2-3,TGTGCCATTTCCGGTGGGACAGGGACAGATACGCAGTATTTT,CAISGGTGTDTQYF
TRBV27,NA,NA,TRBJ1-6,TGTGCCAGCAGTTTATCTCGGTTAGGGACACCTAATTCACCCCTCCACTTT,CASSLSRLGTPNSPLHF
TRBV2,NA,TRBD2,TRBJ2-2,TGTGCCAGCATGCGGACTAGCGGGGACACCGGGGAGCTGTTTTTT,CASMRTSGDTGELFF
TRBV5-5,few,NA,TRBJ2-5,TGTGCCAGCAGCCGGCCGGACAGAGCAATCCAAGAGACCCAGTACTTC,CASSRPDRAIQETQYF
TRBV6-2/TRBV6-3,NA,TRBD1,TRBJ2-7,TGTGCCAGCAGTCACCAGGGACAGCTCTACGAGCAGTACTTC,CASSHQGQLYEQYF
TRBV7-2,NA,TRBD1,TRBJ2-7,TGTGCCAGCAGCCCAATGGGGACAGGGGGCTACGAGCAGTACTTC,CASSPMGTGGYEQYF
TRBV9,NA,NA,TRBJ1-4,TGTGCCAGCAGCGGTCAAATCGGACAGATTGAAAAACTGTTTTTT,CASSGQIGQIEKLFF
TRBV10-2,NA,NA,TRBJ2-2,TGCGCCAGCAGTGCAGGGGGGAGGACCGGGGAGCTGTTTTTT,CASSAGGRTGELFF
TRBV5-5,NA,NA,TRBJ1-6,TGTGCCAGCAGCACAGGCCTCGATAATTCACCCCTCCACTTT,CASSTGLDNSPLHF
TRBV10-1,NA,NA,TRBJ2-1,TGCGCCAGCAGTGAGTCGAAGTCCCAGTGGAATGAGCAGTTCTTC,CASSESKSQWNEQFF
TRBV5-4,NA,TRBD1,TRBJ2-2,TGTGCCAGCCGGGGACAGCCTCACACCGGGGAGCTGTTTTTT,CASRGQPHTGELFF
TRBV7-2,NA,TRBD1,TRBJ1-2,TGTGCCAGCAGCCCGGACAGGACCTATGGCTACACCTTC,CASSPDRTYGYTF
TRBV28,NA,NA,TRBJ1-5,TGTGCCAGCAGTTCCTTATCAGGGGTTCAGCCCCAGCATTTT,CASSSLSGVQPQHF
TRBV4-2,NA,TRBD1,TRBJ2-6,TGTGCCAGCAGCGATCCGGACAGGACAGCTGGGGCCAACGTCCTGACTTTC,CASSDPDRTAGANVLTF
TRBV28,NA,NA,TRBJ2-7,TGTGCCAGCAGTCAGAGGGTGTACAGGGAGAAGCAGTACTTC,CASSQRVYREKQYF
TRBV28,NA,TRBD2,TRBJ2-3,TGTGCCAGCAGTTTATCCCTCCTCTTCAGCGGGGGTGCAGATACGCAGTATTTT,CASSLSLLFSGGADTQYF
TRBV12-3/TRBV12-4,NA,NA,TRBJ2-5,TGTGCCAGCAGTTTAGACCAGGCCCAGTACTTC,CASSLDQAQYF
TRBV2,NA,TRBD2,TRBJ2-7,TGTGCCAGCAGAAACGGGGGGGAATACGAGCAGTACTTC,CASRNGGEYEQYF
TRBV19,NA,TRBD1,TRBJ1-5,TGTGCCAGTACTAGAGGACAGGCTCAGCCCCAGCATTTT,CASTRGQAQPQHF
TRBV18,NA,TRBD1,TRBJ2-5,TGTGCCAGCTCACCGCCGGGACAGGGTTTGGAGACCCAGTACTTC,CASSPPGQGLETQYF
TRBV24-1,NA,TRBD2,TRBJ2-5,TGTGCCACCGGGGGGAATAGCGGGGTCCAAGAGACCCAGTACTTC,CATGGNSGVQETQYF
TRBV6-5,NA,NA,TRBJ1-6,TGTGCCAGCTCGGCGGGTGGTCCCTCACCCCTCCACTTT,CASSAGGPSPLHF
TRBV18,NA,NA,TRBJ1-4,TGTGCCAGCTCACCAAAACAGGGTTATGAAAAACTGTTTTTT,CASSPKQGYEKLFF
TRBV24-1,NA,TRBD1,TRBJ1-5,TGTGCCACCAGTGATTTGAGGTCCGGCACAGGGGGAGAACAGCCCCAGCATTTT,CATSDLRSGTGGEQPQHF
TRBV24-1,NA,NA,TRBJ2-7,TGTGCCACCAGTGATACTCGACTTGACAGCAGCCCCTACGAGCAGTACTTC,CATSDTRLDSSPYEQYF
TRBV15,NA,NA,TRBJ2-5,TGTGCCACCAGCAGAGACCGCGCAGGAGGGGAGACCCAGTACTTC,CATSRDRAGGETQYF
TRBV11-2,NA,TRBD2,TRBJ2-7,TGTGCCAGCAGCCTCGGACTAGCGGTCTCCTACGAGCAGTACTTC,CASSLGLAVSYEQYF
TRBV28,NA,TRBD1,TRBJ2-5,TGTGCCAGCAGTTCCGGACAGGCTTACCAAGAGACCCAGTACTTC,CASSSGQAYQETQYF
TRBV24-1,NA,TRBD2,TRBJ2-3,TGTGCCACCAGTGCCATGACTAGCGGGGGGGCTAGGCAGTATTTT,CATSAMTSGGARQYF
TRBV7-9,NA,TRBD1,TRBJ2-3,TGTGCCAGCAGCTCCAGACCGGGACAGCCATTGATCACAGATACGCAGTATTTT,CASSSRPGQPLITDTQYF
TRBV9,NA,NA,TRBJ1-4,TGTGCCAGCAGCGTAGAGGGGGCTAATGAAAAACTGTTTTTT,CASSVEGANEKLFF
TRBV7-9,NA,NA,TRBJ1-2,TGTGCCAGCAGCCGAGGACAATTCTACGGCTACACCTTC,CASSRGQFYGYTF